The clone carrying this T cell receptor beta chain was seen more than once but under ten times. Its cognate antigen is unknown. This entry comes from a study of cytomegalovirus exposure and HLA in healthy donors. The V gene's germline CDR1 is LGHNA and CDR2 YNFKEQ. V dropped 1 base and J dropped 6; count of bases not matched to a gene: 7. The CDR3 is 15 residues long. The PCR made use of 60 Vbeta and 13 Jbeta primers. Sequencing was performed with immunoSEQ multiplex PCR; in TCRdb, only in-frame clones are kept and a portion is missing. The sample includes 150,000 to 200,000 clones, roughly 82% of them seen just once. Whole-study results and caveats: CMV antigen specificity was confirmed in vitro for three CMV-associated chains.

V and J are TRBV4-2 and TRBJ2-7, with TRBD1 matching over 9 bases. This clonotype was sampled from a man in his forties or fifties in good health and CMV-seronegative. Sample: PBMCs. Written as DNA, the CDR3 is TGTGCCAGCAGCCAAGGAGACCGACAGGGGGGCGAGCAGTACTTC. Translated: CASSQGDRQGGEQYF.